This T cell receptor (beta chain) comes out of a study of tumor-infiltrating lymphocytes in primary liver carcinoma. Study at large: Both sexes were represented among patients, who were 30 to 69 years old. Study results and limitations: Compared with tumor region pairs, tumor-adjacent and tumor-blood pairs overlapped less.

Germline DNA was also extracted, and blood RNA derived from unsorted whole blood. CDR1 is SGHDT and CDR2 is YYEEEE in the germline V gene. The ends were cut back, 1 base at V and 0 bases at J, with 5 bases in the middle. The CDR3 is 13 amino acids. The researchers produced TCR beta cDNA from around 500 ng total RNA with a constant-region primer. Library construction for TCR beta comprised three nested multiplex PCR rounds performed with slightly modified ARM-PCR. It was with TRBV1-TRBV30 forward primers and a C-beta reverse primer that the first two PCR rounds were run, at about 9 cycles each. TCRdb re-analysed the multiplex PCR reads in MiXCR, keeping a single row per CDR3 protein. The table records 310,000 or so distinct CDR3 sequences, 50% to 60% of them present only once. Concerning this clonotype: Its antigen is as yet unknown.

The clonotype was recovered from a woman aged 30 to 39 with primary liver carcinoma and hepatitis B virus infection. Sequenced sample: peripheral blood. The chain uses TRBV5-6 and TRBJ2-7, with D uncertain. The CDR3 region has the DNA TGTGCCAGCAGCTTGCTCATCTCCTACGAGCAGTACTTC. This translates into CASSLLISYEQYF.